This T cell receptor beta chain was documented in a study of shared clonotypes between healthy human individuals. Only Caucasian adults living in Nashville, Tennessee made up the donor group. As concerns this clone: What it binds is not known.

Methods used by the authors: Sequence data from immunoSEQ were junction-only and lacked quality scores; consequently, filtering differed. Profiled with immunoSEQ multiplex PCR; TCRdb holds only in-frame clones, not every one. V, J and clone size are taken as reported in that table, and D and trimming were inferred from the DNA itself. Of about 2.4 million clones listed, 93% were seen once; the top ten hold about 0.38%. Study-level points and caveats: Measured sharing among donors was expected to vary with sequencing depth. Relative to memory subsets, naive subsets generally showed larger estimated richness.

Sequencing input: naive CD4+ T cells from PBMCs. Subset meaning: CD45RA+ positively selected. The receptor was derived from a man younger than 35 in good health. Some clones in this sample may be carry-over from other donors' samples.

The CDR3 DNA reads as TGCGCCAGCAGCTTGTTGCTAGCGGGAGGAGAGACCCAGTACTTC. This codes for CASSLLLAGGETQYF. The V gene is TRBV5-1, the J gene TRBJ2-5, with 11 bases that match TRBD2. CDR3 length equals 15 residues. Germline V gives CDR1 SGHRS, CDR2 YFSETQ. V was pared by 1 base and J by 4 bases, with 3 bases of the junction left unmatched.